This T cell receptor beta chain was sequenced in a study of control samples from healthy donors and cancer patients. J was trimmed by 3 bases and V by 3 bases; bases with no gene match: 5. The CDR3 sequence is 14 residues long. Germline-derived CDR1 and CDR2 are SGHRS and YFSETQ. TCRdb's copy holds only in-frame clones and misses some; the assay was immunoSEQ multiplex PCR. This repertoire shows some 170,000 clones, roughly 95% found once; its top ten account for over 1%. The clonotype was recovered from a woman aged 30 to 39 in good health. Sequencing was done on a sample of blood. The rearrangement uses TRBV5-1 and TRBJ1-1, with 7 positions matching TRBD1. CDR3 coding DNA: TGCGCCAGCAGCTCGACAGGGTATGACACTGAAGCTTTCTTT. Protein product: CASSSTGYDTEAFF.